These 10 T cell receptor beta chains were all obtained from the same sample, sequenced in a study of cytomegalovirus exposure and HLA in healthy donors. A multiplex PCR was run with 60 Vbeta primers and 13 Jbeta primers. Profiled with immunoSEQ multiplex PCR; TCRdb holds only in-frame clones, not every one. The sample lists 120,000 or so clones; over 9.5% were seen once. Material: PBMCs. These receptors all stem from a woman aged 18-29 years in good health and CMV-seropositive.

The gene calls are TRBV5-1 and TRBJ2-3; TRBD2 aligns across 9 bases. The CDR3 contains 14 residues. Unmatched junction bases numbered 4, after V lost 4 bases and J lost 4 bases. The germline CDR1 and CDR2 sequences are SGHRS and YFSETQ. CDR3 DNA: TGCGCCAGCAGCATACGGACTAGCGCAGATACGCAGTATTTT. Its protein is CASSIRTSADTQYF.

The V call is TRBV7-2, the J call TRBJ2-1, with a possible D match to TRBD2 (5 bases). Germline CDR1 and CDR2: SGHTA and FQGNSA. Between the trimmed V and J ends, which lost 2 bases and 8 bases, there was a span of 10 bases. The CDR3 covers 13 residues. The CDR3 DNA is TGTGCCAGCAGCTTAAAAGGACTCGATGAGCAGTTCTTC. Its translation is CASSLKGLDEQFF.

This clone has a count of ten or more. J is TRBJ2-1 and V is TRBV5-1, with 11 bases aligning to TRBD2. With V trimmed by 0 bases and J by 10 bases, 15 bases remained unmatched. The germline gives CDR1 SGHRS, CDR2 YFSETQ. The CDR3 has 18 amino acids. The CDR3 coding sequence is TGCGCCAGCAGCTTGGACCCTAGCGGGAGGAGGGGTGTTGACGAGCAGTTCTTC. It encodes CASSLDPSGRRGVDEQFF.

The V call is TRBV7-9, the J call TRBJ1-5, with D possibly TRBD1 on 5 matching bases. The germline V gene has CDR1 SEHNR and CDR2 FQNEAQ (reference sequence). This CDR3 has 17 residues. Between the trimmed V and J ends, which lost 3 bases and 4 bases, there was a span of 19 bases. CDR3 loop: CASSLDFGQGTNQPQHF. The CDR3 region has the DNA TGTGCCAGCAGCTTGGATTTCGGGCAGGGAACGAATCAGCCCCAGCATTTT.

This chain joins TRBV29-1 and TRBJ2-1, with 8 positions matching TRBD2. Trimming took 6 bases from V and 12 from J; bases not matched to a gene: 7. The CDR3 runs to 11 residues. Germline values: CDR1 SQVTM, CDR2 ANQGSEA. Here the CDR3 reads CSVQSGSGQFF. CDR3 DNA: TGCAGCGTCCAAAGCGGGAGCGGGCAGTTCTTC.

This clone was found a few times. This sample also contains other DNA sequences that code for the same CDR3. V gene TRBV28 combines with J gene TRBJ2-1; D is ambiguous. The CDR3 runs 11 residues. Germline CDR1 MDHEN, CDR2 SYDVKM. V lost 6 bases and J 10 bases, leaving 10 bases between the germline ends. CDR3 loop: CASSLISEQFF. The CDR3 bases are TGTGCCAGCAGCCTTATAAGCGAGCAGTTCTTC.

This clone showed up just a few times. The genes are TRBV6-1 and TRBJ1-2; 10 bases match TRBD1. In germline, CDR1 is MNHNS, CDR2 SASEGT. This CDR3 comprises 15 residues. Unmatched junction bases numbered 8, after V lost 6 bases and J lost 4 bases. In DNA, the CDR3 is TGTGCCAGCAGCCCTCGGACAGGGGGGAGCTATGGCTACACCTTC. Its translation: CASSPRTGGSYGYTF.

The chain has TRBV27 and TRBJ1-1; 7 bases fit TRBD1. Germline V gene lookup returns CDR1 MNHEY and CDR2 SMNVEV (reference sequence). The CDR3 contains 20 residues. Trimming removed 0 bases from V and 5 bases from J; junction bases left unmatched: 21. Written as DNA, the CDR3 is TGTGCCAGCAGTTTATCGATAAGAAGCCGGGACAGAAATAGACGGACTGAAGCTTTCTTT. Translating gives CASSLSIRSRDRNRRTEAFF.

The V gene is TRBV14, the J gene TRBJ2-1; 10 nucleotides agree with TRBD2. V was clipped by 0 bases and J by 6 bases; unmatched bases: 8. Germline CDR1 reads SGHDN; CDR2 reads FVKESK. The length of the CDR3 is 17 residues. Here the CDR3 DNA reads TGTGCCAGCAGCCAAGATCCTTCTAGCGGGAGATCCAATGAGCAGTTCTTC. This codes for CASSQDPSSGRSNEQFF.

This chain links TRBV9 with TRBJ2-7, with a possible D match to TRBD1 (6 bases). The CDR3 length is 12 residues. With 3 bases removed from V and 4 bases from J, the gap between germline ends came to 8 bases. CDR1 SGDLS and CDR2 YYNGEE come from the germline V gene. The DNA of the CDR3 is TGTGCCAGCAGCGATACAGGGTACGAGCAGTACTTC. Translation: CASSDTGYEQYF.